This T cell receptor beta chain is drawn from a study of blood T cell repertoires in COVID-19. As for the study in general: Material from acute and convalescent COVID-19 was sourced from the United States, Italy and Spain. T cells, B-cell-depleted T cells, or PBMCs provided the cDNA or gDNA that served as material.

Methods used by the authors: Estimation of nucleated cell counts was performed using reference gene primer amplification. The data were produced by immunoSEQ multiplex PCR, yet TCRdb's version contains in-frame clones alone and is incomplete. The V and J calls and clone size were taken over from that table, and D and trimming were inferred from the DNA. The sample consists of about 30,000 clones, 80% of them appearing once. The CDR3 contains 14 residues. Per germline, CDR1 SGHTA and CDR2 FQGTGA. Unmatched junction bases numbered 6, after V lost 5 bases and J lost 5 bases. This receptor was identified in a man older than 75 with acute or convalescent COVID-19. What was sequenced was peripheral blood. V usage is TRBV7-3 and J usage is TRBJ1-1; 9 positions match TRBD1. The CDR3 nucleotides read TGTGCCAGCAGCCCACAGGGGGCGATTACTGAAGCTTTCTTT. Amino acids: CASSPQGAITEAFF. Supplemented by reference TRBV7-3 and TRBJ1-1, the full variable domain reads GAGVSQTPSNKVTEKGKYVELRCDPISGHTALYWYRQSLGQGPEFLIYFQGTGAADDSGLPNDRFFAVRPEGSVSTLKIQRTERGDSAVYLCASSPQGAITEAFFGQGTRLTVV.